This T cell receptor (beta chain) was documented in a study of blood T cell repertoires in COVID-19. The ends were cut back, 4 bases at V and 1 base at J, with 5 bases in the middle. The CDR3 loop spans 13 amino acids. The authors' processing: Estimates of nucleated cell counts were drawn from the amplification of reference gene primers. The method was immunoSEQ multiplex PCR; TCRdb's version includes in-frame clones alone and lacks a portion of them. For V, J and clone size, that table is used; D and trimming come from the DNA. This table has about 80,000 clones, 82% appearing once. Sequencing used peripheral blood. This clonotype was sampled from a human donor in a cohort sampled during active COVID-19. The V gene is TRBV12-3 or TRBV12-4, the J gene TRBJ2-1; D not resolved. CDR3 sequence: CASSSLSYNEQFF. In DNA, the CDR3 is TGTGCCAGCAGTTCCCTTTCCTACAATGAGCAGTTCTTC.